This T cell receptor (beta chain) was captured by sequencing in a study of cytotoxic CD8 clonotypes in ibrutinib-treated CLL. CDR3 length: 16 amino acids. Germline assignment: CDR1 MNHEY and CDR2 SMNVEV (reference sequence). Trimming left V 5 bases short and J 3 bases short, with 19 bases between. TCRdb keeps only in-frame clones here, not all; method: immunoSEQ multiplex PCR. The sample shows under 300,000 clones, roughly 74% of them seen only once. The source material was PBMCs, sampled after 24 months of ibrutinib treatment. This rearrangement joins TRBV27 to TRBJ1-2, with a tentative D call TRBD1 (5 bases). The sequence came from a human donor with chronic lymphocytic leukemia. The DNA of the CDR3 is TGTGCCAGCAGTGCCGTCTCGCAGGGTAATCACTATGGCTACACCTTC. As protein: CASSAVSQGNHYGYTF.